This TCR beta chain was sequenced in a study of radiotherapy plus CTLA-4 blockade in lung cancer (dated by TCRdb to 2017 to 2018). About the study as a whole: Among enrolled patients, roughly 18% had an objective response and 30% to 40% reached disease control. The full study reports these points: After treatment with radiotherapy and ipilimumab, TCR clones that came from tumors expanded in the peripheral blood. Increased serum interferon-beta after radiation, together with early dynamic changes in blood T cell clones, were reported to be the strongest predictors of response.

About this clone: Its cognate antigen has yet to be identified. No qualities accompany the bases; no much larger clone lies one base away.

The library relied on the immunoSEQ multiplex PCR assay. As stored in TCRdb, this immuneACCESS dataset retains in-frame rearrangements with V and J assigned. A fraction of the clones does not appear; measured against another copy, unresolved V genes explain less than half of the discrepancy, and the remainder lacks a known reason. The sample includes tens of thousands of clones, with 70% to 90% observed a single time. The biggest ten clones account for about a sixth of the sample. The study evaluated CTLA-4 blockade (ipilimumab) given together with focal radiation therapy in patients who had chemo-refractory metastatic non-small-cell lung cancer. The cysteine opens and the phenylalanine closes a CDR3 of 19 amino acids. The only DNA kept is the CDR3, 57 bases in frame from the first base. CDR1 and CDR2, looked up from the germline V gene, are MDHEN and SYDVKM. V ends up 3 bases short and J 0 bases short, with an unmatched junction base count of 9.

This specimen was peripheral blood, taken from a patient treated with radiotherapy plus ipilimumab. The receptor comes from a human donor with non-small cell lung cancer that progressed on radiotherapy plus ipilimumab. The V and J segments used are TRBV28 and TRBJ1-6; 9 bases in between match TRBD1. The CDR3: CASSFDWDRVSSYNSPLHF. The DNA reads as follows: TGTGCCAGCAGTTTTGATTGGGACAGGGTTTCCTCCTATAATTCACCCCTCCACTTT.